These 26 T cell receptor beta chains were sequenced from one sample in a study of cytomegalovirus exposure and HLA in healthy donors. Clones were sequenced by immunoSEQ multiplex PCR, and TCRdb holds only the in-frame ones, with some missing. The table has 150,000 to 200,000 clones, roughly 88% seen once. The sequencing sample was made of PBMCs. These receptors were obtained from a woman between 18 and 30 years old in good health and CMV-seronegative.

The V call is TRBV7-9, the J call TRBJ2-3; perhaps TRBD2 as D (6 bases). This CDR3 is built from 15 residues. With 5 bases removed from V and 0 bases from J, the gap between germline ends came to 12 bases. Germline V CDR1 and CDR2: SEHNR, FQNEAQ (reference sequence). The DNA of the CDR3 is TGTGCCAGCAGCCCGGACGGGACTAGCACAGATACGCAGTATTTT. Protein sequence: CASSPDGTSTDTQYF. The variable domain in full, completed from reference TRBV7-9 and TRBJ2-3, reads DTGVSQNPRHKITKRGQNVTFRCDPISEHNRLYWYRQTLGQGPEFLTYFQNEAQLEKSRLLSDRFSAERPKGSFSTLEIQRTEQGDSAMYLCASSPDGTSTDTQYFGPGTRLTVL.

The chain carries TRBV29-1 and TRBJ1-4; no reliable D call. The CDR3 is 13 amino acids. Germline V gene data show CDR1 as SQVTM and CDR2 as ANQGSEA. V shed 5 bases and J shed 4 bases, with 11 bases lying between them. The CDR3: CSVLLTYNEKLFF. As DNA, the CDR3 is TGCAGCGTTCTTTTGACTTATAATGAAAAACTGTTTTTT.

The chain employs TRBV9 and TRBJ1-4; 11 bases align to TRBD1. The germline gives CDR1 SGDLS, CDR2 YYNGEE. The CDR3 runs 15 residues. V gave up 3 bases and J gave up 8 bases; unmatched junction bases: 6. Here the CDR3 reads CASSAPGQGVEKLFF. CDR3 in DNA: TGTGCCAGCAGCGCCCCGGGACAGGGGGTCGAAAAACTGTTTTTT. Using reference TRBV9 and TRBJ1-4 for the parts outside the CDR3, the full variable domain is DSGVTQTPKHLITATGQRVTLRCSPRSGDLSVYWYQQSLDQGLQFLIQYYNGEERAKGNILERFSAQQFPDLHSELNLSSLELGDSALYFCASSAPGQGVEKLFFGSGTQLSVL.

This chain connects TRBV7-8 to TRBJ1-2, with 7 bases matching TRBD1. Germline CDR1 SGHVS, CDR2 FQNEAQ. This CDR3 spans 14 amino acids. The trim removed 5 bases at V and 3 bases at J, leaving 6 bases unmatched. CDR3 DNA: TGTGCCAGCAGCATGACCGGGACAGACTATGGCTACACCTTC. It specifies CASSMTGTDYGYTF.

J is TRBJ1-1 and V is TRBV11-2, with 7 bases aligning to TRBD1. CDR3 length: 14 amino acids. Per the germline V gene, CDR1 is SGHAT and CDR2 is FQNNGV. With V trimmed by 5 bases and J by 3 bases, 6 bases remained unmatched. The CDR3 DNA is TGTGCCAGCAGCACGGCACAGGGGTACACTGAAGCTTTCTTT. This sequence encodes CASSTAQGYTEAFF.

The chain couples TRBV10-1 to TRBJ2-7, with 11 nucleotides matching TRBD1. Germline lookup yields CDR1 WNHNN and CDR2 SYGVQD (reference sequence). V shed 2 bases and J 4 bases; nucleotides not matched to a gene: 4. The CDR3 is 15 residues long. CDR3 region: CASSEAGTGGYEQYF. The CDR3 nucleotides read TGCGCCAGCAGTGAGGCCGGGACAGGGGGATACGAGCAGTACTTC.

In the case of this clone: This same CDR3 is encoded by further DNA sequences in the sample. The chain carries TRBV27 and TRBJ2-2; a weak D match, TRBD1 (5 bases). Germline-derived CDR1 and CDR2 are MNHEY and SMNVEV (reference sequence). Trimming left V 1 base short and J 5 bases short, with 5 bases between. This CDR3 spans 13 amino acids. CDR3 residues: CASSLYRTGELFF. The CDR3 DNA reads TGTGCCAGCAGTTTATACAGGACCGGGGAGCTGTTTTTT.

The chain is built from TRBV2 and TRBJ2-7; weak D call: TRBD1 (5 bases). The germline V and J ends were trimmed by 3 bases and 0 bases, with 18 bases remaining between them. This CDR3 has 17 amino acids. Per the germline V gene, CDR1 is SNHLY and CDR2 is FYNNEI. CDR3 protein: CASSETSGIRSSYEQYF. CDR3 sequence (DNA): TGTGCCAGCAGTGAGACCTCAGGGATTCGGAGCTCCTACGAGCAGTACTTC.

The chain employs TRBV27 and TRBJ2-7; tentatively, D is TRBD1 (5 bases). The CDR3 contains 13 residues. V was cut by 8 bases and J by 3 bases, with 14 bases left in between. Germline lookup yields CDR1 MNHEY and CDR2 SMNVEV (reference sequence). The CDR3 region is CASGRVTGYEQYF. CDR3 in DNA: TGTGCCAGCGGGCGAGTCACAGGCTACGAGCAGTACTTC.

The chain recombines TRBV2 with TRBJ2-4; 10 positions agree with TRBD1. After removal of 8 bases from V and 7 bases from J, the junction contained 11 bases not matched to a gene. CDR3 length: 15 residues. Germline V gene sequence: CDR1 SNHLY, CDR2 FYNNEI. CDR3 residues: CASDAVGGQGNIQYF. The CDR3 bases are TGTGCCAGCGATGCCGTGGGGGGACAGGGGAACATTCAGTACTTC.

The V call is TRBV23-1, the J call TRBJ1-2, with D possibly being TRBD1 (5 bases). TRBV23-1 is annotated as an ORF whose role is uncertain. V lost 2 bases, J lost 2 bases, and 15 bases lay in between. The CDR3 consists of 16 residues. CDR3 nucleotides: TGCGCCAGCAGTCAACCTCACGGGGGTGGGAACTATGGCTACACCTTC. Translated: CASSQPHGGGNYGYTF.

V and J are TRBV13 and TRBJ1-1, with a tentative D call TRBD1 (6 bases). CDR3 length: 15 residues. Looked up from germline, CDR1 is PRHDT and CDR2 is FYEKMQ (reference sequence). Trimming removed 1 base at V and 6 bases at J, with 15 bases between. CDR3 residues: CASSLVRRGSPEAFF. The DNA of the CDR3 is TGTGCCAGCAGCTTAGTGCGCAGGGGTTCCCCTGAAGCTTTCTTT.

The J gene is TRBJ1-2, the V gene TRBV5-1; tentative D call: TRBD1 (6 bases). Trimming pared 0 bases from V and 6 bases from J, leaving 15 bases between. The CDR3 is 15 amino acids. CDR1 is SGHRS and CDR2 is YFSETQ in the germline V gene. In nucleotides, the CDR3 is TGCGCCAGCAGCTTGGCAGGGGCCGTAATCCATGGCTACACCTTC. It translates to CASSLAGAVIHGYTF.

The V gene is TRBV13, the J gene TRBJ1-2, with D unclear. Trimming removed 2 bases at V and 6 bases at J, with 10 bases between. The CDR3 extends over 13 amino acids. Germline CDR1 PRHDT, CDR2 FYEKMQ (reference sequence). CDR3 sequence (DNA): TGTGCCAGCAGCTTAAGAGGTGGCGATGGCTACACCTTC. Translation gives CASSLRGGDGYTF.

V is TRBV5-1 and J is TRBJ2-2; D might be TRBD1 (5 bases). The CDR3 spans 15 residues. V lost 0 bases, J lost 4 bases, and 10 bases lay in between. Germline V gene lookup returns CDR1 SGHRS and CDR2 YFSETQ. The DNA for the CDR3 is TGCGCCAGCAGCTTGGCCGGGCAGGGCACCGGGGAGCTGTTTTTT. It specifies CASSLAGQGTGELFF.

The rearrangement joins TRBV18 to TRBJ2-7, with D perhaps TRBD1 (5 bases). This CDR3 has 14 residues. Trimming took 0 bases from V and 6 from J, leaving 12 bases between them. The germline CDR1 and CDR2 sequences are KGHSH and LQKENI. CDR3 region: CASSPPSRVGEQYF. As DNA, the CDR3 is TGTGCCAGCTCACCACCGTCCAGGGTGGGCGAGCAGTACTTC. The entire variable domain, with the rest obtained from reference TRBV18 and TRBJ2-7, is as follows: NAGVMQNPRHLVRRRGQEARLRCSPMKGHSHVYWYRQLPEEGLKFMVYLQKENIIDESGMPKERFSAEFPKEGPSILRIQQVVRGDSAAYFCASSPPSRVGEQYFGPGTRLTVT.

Written as DNA, the CDR3 is TGCGCCAGCAGCCAAGATCCTAGCGGGAGAGGAGAGGATACGCAGTATTTT. It yields the protein CASSQDPSGRGEDTQYF. This chain joins TRBV4-1 and TRBJ2-3; 10 nucleotides match TRBD2. In germline, CDR1 is MGHRA, CDR2 YSYEKL. The CDR3 length is 17 residues. The V gene end was trimmed by 0 bases and the J gene end by 6 bases; junction bases not matched to a gene: 9.

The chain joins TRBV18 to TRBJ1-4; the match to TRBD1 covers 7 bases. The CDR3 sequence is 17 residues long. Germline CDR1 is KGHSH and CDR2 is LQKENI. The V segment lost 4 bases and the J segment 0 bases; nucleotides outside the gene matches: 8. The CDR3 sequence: CASSQGGSVATNEKLFF. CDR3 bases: TGTGCCAGCTCACAAGGGGGCTCGGTTGCAACTAATGAAAAACTGTTTTTT.

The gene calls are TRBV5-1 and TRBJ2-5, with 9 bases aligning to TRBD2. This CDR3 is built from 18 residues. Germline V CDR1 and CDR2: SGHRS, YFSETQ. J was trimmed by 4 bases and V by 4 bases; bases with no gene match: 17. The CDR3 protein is CASSLFRSVAGDLETQYF. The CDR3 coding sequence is TGCGCCAGCAGCCTATTTCGGTCGGTAGCGGGAGACCTAGAGACCCAGTACTTC.

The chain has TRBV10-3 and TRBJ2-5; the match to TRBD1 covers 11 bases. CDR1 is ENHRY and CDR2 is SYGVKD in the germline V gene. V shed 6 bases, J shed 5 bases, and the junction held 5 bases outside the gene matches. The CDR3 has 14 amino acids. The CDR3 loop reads CAIRRTGGVETQYF. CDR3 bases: TGTGCCATCAGGCGGACAGGGGGCGTGGAGACCCAGTACTTC.

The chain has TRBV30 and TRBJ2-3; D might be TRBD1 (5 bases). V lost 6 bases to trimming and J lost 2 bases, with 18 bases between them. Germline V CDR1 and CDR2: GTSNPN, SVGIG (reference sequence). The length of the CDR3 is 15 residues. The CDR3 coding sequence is TGTGCCTGCCAAAAGAGCACAGGTTTCACAGATACGCAGTATTTT. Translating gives CACQKSTGFTDTQYF.

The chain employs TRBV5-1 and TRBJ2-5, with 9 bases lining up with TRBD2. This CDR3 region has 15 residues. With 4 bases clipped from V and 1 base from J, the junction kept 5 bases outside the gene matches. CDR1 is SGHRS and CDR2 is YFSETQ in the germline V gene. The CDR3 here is CASSLAGPTQETQYF. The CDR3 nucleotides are TGCGCCAGCAGCCTAGCGGGACCTACCCAAGAGACCCAGTACTTC.

The CDR3 DNA sequence: TGCGCCAGCAGCCAAGTCGGGAAGACTGTCAATGAGCAGTTCTTC. Its translation: CASSQVGKTVNEQFF. V usage is TRBV4-1 and J usage is TRBJ2-1; D is possibly TRBD2 (5 bases). Between the trimmed V and J ends, which lost 1 base and 6 bases, there was a span of 13 bases. Germline values: CDR1 MGHRA, CDR2 YSYEKL. This CDR3 contains 15 residues.

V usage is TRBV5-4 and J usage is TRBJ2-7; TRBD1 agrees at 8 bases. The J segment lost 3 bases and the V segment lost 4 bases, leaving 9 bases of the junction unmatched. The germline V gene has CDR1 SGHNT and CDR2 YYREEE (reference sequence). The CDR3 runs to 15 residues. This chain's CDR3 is CASSEGQARRYEQYF. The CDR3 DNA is TGTGCCAGCAGCGAGGGACAGGCTAGGCGCTACGAGCAGTACTTC.

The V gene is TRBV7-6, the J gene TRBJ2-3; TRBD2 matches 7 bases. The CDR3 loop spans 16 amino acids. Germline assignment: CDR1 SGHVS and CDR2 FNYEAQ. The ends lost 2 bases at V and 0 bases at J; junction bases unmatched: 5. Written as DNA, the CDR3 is TGTGCCAGCAGCTTATGGGCTAGCGGAAGCACAGATACGCAGTATTTT. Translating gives CASSLWASGSTDTQYF.

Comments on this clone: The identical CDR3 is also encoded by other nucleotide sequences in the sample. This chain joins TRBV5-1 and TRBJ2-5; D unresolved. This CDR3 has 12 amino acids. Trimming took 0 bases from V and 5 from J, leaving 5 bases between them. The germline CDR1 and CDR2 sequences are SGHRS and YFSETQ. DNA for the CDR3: TGCGCCAGCAGCTTGGGTAGTGAGACCCAGTACTTC. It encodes CASSLGSETQYF.